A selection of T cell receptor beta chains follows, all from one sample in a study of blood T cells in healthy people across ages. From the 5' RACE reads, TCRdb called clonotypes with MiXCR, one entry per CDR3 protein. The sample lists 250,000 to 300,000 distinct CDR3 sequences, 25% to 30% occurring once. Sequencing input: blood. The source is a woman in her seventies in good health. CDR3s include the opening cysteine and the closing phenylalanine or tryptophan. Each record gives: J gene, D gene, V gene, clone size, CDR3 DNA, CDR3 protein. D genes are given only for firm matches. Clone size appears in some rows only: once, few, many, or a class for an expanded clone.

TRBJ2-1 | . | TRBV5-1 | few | TGCGCCAGCAGCTTGGACAGGGCCGGGGGGAATGAGCAGTTCTTC | CASSLDRAGGNEQFF
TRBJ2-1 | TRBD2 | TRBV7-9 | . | TGTGCCAGCAGCTTAGTCCCTAGCGGGAGCTCCAATGAGCAGTTCTTC | CASSLVPSGSSNEQFF
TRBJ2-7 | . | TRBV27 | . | TGTGCCAGCGGGGCAACGGCGGGACTCTCTTCCTACGAGCAGTACTTC | CASGATAGLSSYEQYF
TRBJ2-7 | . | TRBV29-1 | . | TGCAGCGTTGAATTCGGAACCTACGAGCAGTACTTC | CSVEFGTYEQYF
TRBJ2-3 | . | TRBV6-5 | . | TGTGCCAGCAGTTACGGGGGTTGGACAGATACGCAGTATTTT | CASSYGGWTDTQYF
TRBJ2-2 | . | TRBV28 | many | TGTGCCAGCAGTTTGGGTGGAATGAACACCGGGGAGCTGTTTTTT | CASSLGGMNTGELFF
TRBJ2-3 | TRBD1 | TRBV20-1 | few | TGCAGTGCCAAGAGGACAGGGTCCCGTACAGATACGCAGTATTTT | CSAKRTGSRTDTQYF
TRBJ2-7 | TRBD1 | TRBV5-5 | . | TGTGCCAGCAGCTTGGACCTACAGGGGTTCTACGAGCAGTACTTC | CASSLDLQGFYEQYF
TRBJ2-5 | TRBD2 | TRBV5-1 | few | TGCGCCAGCAGCTTTACTAGCGGGAGGGACGGTGAGTGGTTCTTC | CASSFTSGRDGEWFF
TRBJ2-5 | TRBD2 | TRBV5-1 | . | TGCGCCAGCAGCGCAACTAGCGGGAGATGGGAGACCCAGTACTTC | CASSATSGRWETQYF